Listed here are 18 T cell receptor beta chains from one sample, sequenced in a study of blood T cells in healthy people across ages. The use of a sample-barcoded 5' primer and a J-beta primer mix characterized a second PCR of roughly 6 to 12 cycles. TCRdb re-called the 5' RACE reads with MiXCR, one entry per CDR3 protein. The sample lists about 1.5 million distinct CDR3 sequences; roughly 40% were seen once. Sequences were obtained from blood. Receptors originate from a woman under 30 in good health.

This clonotype has only a few counts. J is TRBJ2-3 and V is TRBV9, with 12 bases matching TRBD2. V lost 0 bases to trimming and J lost 1 base; unmatched junction nucleotides: 6. Germline values: CDR1 SGDLS, CDR2 YYNGEE. The CDR3 loop spans 18 amino acids. CDR3 loop: CASSVAPSGGARTDTQYF. The DNA for the CDR3 is TGTGCCAGCAGCGTAGCTCCTAGCGGGGGGGCCCGCACAGATACGCAGTATTTT.

This clonotype was seen a handful of times. The chain combines TRBV3-1 with TRBJ2-4, with a possible D match to TRBD1 (7 bases). Near its end, the DNA agrees better with TRBJ2-7, so the J call may be wrong. The CDR3 loop spans 14 amino acids. Germline V gives CDR1 LGHDT, CDR2 YNNKEL (reference sequence). The CDR3 bases are TGTGCCAGCAGCACCAGACAGGGAGGCCACGAGCAGTACTTC. Its protein product is CASSTRQGGHEQYF.

This clonotype was observed many times. V usage is TRBV9 and J usage is TRBJ2-3; unclear D gene. The CDR3 covers 12 residues. V was shortened by 0 bases and J by 4 bases, with 3 bases between the two germline ends. Germline V lookup: CDR1 SGDLS, CDR2 YYNGEE. CDR3 nucleotides: TGTGCCAGCAGCGTAGGGGCAGATACGCAGTATTTT. Protein product: CASSVGADTQYF.

With regard to this clonotype: The junction departs from the called germline gene at one end, perhaps through a read error. Here the CDR3 reads CASSQGIGGYKEQFF. CDR3 sequence (DNA): TGCGCCAGCAGCCAGGGGATTGGGGGCTACAAGGAGCAGTTCTTC. The chain joins TRBV4-1 to TRBJ2-1, with a weak D call TRBD1 (6 bases). The CDR3 is 15 amino acids. The germline V gene has CDR1 MGHRA and CDR2 YSYEKL.

The chain uses TRBV20-1 and TRBJ2-6; TRBD1 matches at 7 bases. The V gene end was trimmed by 6 bases and the J gene end by 2 bases; junction bases not matched to a gene: 4. This CDR3 is 14 amino acids long. Germline CDR1 and CDR2: DFQATT and SNEGSKA (reference sequence). CDR3 bases: TGCAGTGCCAGCGACAGGGCTGGGGCCAACGTCCTGACTTTC. The encoded protein is CSASDRAGANVLTF.

This clonotype was observed a handful of times. The J gene is TRBJ2-7, the V gene TRBV6-6; the match to TRBD2 covers 8 bases. From germline, CDR1 is MNHNY and CDR2 SVGAGI (reference sequence). Losses at the gene ends were 6 bases for V and 2 bases for J; bases not matched to a gene: 6. The CDR3 spans 14 residues. The CDR3 sequence is CASRPPGLAYEQYF. The CDR3 region has the DNA TGTGCCAGCAGACCGCCGGGACTAGCCTACGAGCAGTACTTC.

This chain links TRBV9 with TRBJ2-1; 8 bases are shared with TRBD2. Germline V gene data show CDR1 as SGDLS and CDR2 as YYNGEE. Unmatched junction bases numbered 9, after V lost 3 bases and J lost 4 bases. The CDR3 extends over 16 amino acids. CDR3 amino acids: CASSAEIAGPYNEQFF. In nucleotides, the CDR3 is TGTGCCAGCAGCGCAGAAATAGCGGGGCCTTACAATGAGCAGTTCTTC.

This clonotype has just a few counts. The V gene is TRBV20-1, the J gene TRBJ1-2; TRBD1 matches at 9 bases. V lost 4 bases and J lost 7; bases outside the gene matches: 10. CDR1 is DFQATT and CDR2 is SNEGSKA in the germline V gene (reference sequence). This CDR3 comprises 14 residues. As DNA, the CDR3 is TGCAGTGCTACGAGCCCCGGACAGGGGTCTGGCTACACCTTC. The encoded protein is CSATSPGQGSGYTF.

This clonotype was counted between two and nine times. The chain has TRBV19 and TRBJ1-5, with D tentatively TRBD1 (6 bases). CDR3 size: 18 residues. Per the germline V gene, CDR1 is LNHDA and CDR2 is SQIVND (reference sequence). Trimming pared 3 bases from V and 1 base from J, leaving 19 bases between. The CDR3 loop is CASSIWQKGGKSNQPQHF. The DNA of the CDR3 is TGTGCCAGTAGTATCTGGCAGAAGGGGGGTAAGAGCAATCAGCCCCAGCATTTT.

This clonotype was found a few times. The J gene is TRBJ2-3, the V gene TRBV2; the D gene is possibly TRBD2 (6 bases). The CDR3 is 15 residues long. V lost 2 bases to trimming and J lost 4 bases, with 13 bases between them. Germline V gene data show CDR1 as SNHLY and CDR2 as FYNNEI. Here the CDR3 reads CASSEWSGRPDTQYF. The CDR3 region has the DNA TGTGCCAGCAGTGAATGGAGCGGGCGCCCAGATACGCAGTATTTT.

This rearrangement joins TRBV5-1 to TRBJ2-7; no firm D call. CDR1 is SGHRS, CDR2 YFSETQ, per germline. The CDR3 runs 14 residues. The V end was cut by 1 base, the J end by 4 bases, with 12 bases between. The CDR3 here is CASSLQEYPYEQYF. CDR3 bases: TGCGCCAGCAGCTTGCAGGAGTACCCATACGAGCAGTACTTC. The whole variable domain, filled in from reference TRBV5-1 and TRBJ2-7, reads KAGVTQTPRYLIKTRGQQVTLSCSPISGHRSVSWYQQTPGQGLQFLFEYFSETQRNKGNFPGRFSGRQFSNSRSEMNVSTLELGDSALYLCASSLQEYPYEQYFGPGTRLTVT.

The chain is built from TRBV6-1 and TRBJ2-1, with 7 bases identical to TRBD2. V shed 4 bases and J 10 bases; nucleotides not matched to a gene: 7. This CDR3 contains 13 residues. The germline gives CDR1 MNHNS, CDR2 SASEGT. The CDR3 protein is CASSVDLRGEQFF. The CDR3 DNA reads as TGTGCCAGCAGTGTAGACCTGCGGGGGGAGCAGTTCTTC.

The chain joins TRBV12-3 or TRBV12-4 to TRBJ1-5, with D possibly matching TRBD1 (6 bases). The CDR3 is 18 residues long. V lost 6 bases and J 4 bases, leaving 25 bases between the germline ends. In DNA form, the CDR3 reads TGTGCCAGCAGCCCAATCCGGGGGGGCGCGAAGGGTAATCAGCCCCAGCATTTT. This translates into CASSPIRGGAKGNQPQHF.

On this clonotype: A much more abundant neighbour one base away suggests this may be a read error. The chain is built from TRBV20-1 and TRBJ2-7; D not certain. The CDR3 spans 16 residues. The germline CDR1 and CDR2 sequences are DFQATT and SNEGSKA (reference sequence). The CDR3: CSARDMRGGVSHEQYF. The DNA for the CDR3 is TGCAGTGCTAGAGATATGCGAGGCGGAGTCTCCCACGAGCAGTACTTC.

The chain has TRBV7-2 and TRBJ2-5; perhaps D is TRBD1 or TRBD2 (6 bases each). The germline V and J ends were trimmed by 1 base and 3 bases, with 18 bases remaining between them. Germline V gene data show CDR1 as SGHTA and CDR2 as FQGNSA. The CDR3 sequence is 17 residues long. The CDR3 spells CASSLVLPGGREETQYF. The CDR3 DNA reads TGTGCCAGCAGCTTAGTGCTCCCCGGGGGCCGGGAAGAGACCCAGTACTTC.

J is TRBJ2-7 and V is TRBV5-1; 9 nucleotides line up with TRBD1. The V and J ends lost 4 bases and 2 bases, in that order; junction bases with no gene match: 10. The CDR3 consists of 16 residues. Germline CDR1 and CDR2: SGHRS and YFSETQ. The CDR3, as DNA: TGCGCCAGCAGCCGAGTACCGGGACAGGGAGCCTACGAGCAGTACTTC. Its translation: CASSRVPGQGAYEQYF.

In its sample, this clonotype was seen a few times. This rearrangement joins TRBV28 to TRBJ1-2; tentatively, D is TRBD1 (5 bases). The V gene lost 6 bases and the J gene lost 9 bases, with 26 bases spanning the gap. Germline V lookup: CDR1 MDHEN, CDR2 SYDVKM. This CDR3 is built from 16 residues. The CDR3 DNA is TGTGCCAGCAGCCCGGGAAGGGGCGGCCGTATCGATCGCTACACCTTC. This gives the protein CASSPGRGGRIDRYTF.

The CDR3 bases are TGTGCCAGCAGTACTACCCCGGGGGGTGGCACAAAGAATTATTACAATGAGCAGTTCTTC. This encodes CASSTTPGGGTKNYYNEQFF. The chain has TRBV27 and TRBJ2-1; 7 bases agree with TRBD2. There are 20 residues in the CDR3. Losses at the gene ends were 5 bases for V and 4 bases for J; bases not matched to a gene: 23. Germline CDR1 reads MNHEY; CDR2 reads SMNVEV (reference sequence).